This T cell receptor (beta chain) emerged from a study of T cell responses to AZD1222 COVID-19 vaccine. Study results and limitations: Reportedly, nearly half of unique spike TCRs recognized epitopes outside B.1.351/B.1.1.7 mutations.

Regarding this clone: Its antigen is unidentified.

Profiling relied on immunoSEQ multiplex PCR, and the TCRdb table lists in-frame clones only, not all of them. The table has fewer than 200,000 clones, 70% to 90% seen once. The CDR3 has 14 residues. Germline CDR1 is SEHNR and CDR2 is FQNEAQ (reference sequence). Unmatched junction bases numbered 5, after V lost 2 bases and J lost 6 bases. This receptor was taken from an adult who received the AZD1222 COVID-19 vaccine. The sample consisted of peripheral blood, taken 28 days after the second AZD1222 dose. The J gene is TRBJ1-2, the V gene TRBV7-9; 8 positions match TRBD1. The chain's CDR3 is CASSLSTGGHGYTF. CDR3 in DNA: TGTGCCAGCAGCTTATCCACAGGGGGTCATGGCTACACCTTC. The variable domain in full, completed from reference TRBV7-9 and TRBJ1-2, reads DTGVSQNPRHKITKRGQNVTFRCDPISEHNRLYWYRQTLGQGPEFLTYFQNEAQLEKSRLLSDRFSAERPKGSFSTLEIQRTEQGDSAMYLCASSLSTGGHGYTFGSGTRLTVV.